The sequence of this TCR beta chain was determined in a study of cytomegalovirus exposure and HLA in healthy donors. On the study more broadly: For the roughly 370 genotyped donors, roughly 80% fell within the Caucasian-associated ancestry cluster. Findings and limits, study-wide: Information on immune exposure was restricted to one variable (CMV serostatus). According to reports, the classifier identified cytomegalovirus status with high specificity and sensitivity.

PCR amplification relied on 60 Vbeta primers (plus 13 Jbeta primers). Clones were read by immunoSEQ multiplex PCR, and TCRdb kept only the in-frame ones, dropping some. The sample shows about 150,000 clones, 80% of them seen only once. Looked up from germline, CDR1 is SGDLS and CDR2 is YYNGEE. The junction had 10 bases not matched to a gene; V was cut back by 3 bases and J by 7 bases. CDR3 length: 16 residues. Note on this clone: The antigen is unknown.

The TCR originated in a woman aged 40-49 years in good health and CMV-seronegative. The chain uses TRBV9 and TRBJ2-3; TRBD2 matches 11 bases. The specimen was PBMCs. In DNA form, the CDR3 reads TGTGCCAGCAGCGCTGGGACTAGCGGATTGACCCATACGCAGTATTTT. Residues: CASSAGTSGLTHTQYF.